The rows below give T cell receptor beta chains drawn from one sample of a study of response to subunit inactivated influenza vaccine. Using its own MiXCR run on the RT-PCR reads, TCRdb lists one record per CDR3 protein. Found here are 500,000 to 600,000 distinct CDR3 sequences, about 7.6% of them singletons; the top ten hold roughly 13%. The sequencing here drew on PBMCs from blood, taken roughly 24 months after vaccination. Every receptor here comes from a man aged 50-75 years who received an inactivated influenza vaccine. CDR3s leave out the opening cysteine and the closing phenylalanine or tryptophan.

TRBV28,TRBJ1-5,ASSAGTSADQPQH
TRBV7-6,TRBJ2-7,ASSLGQGINYEQY
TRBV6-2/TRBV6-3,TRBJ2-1,ASSRTRLGNEQF
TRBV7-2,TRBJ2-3,ASILFWAIPGVDTQY
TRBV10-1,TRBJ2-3,ASSESRIGLGDTQY
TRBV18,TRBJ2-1,ASSPLQGGYEQF
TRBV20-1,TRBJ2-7,SARVPPGLYEQY
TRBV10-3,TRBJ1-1,AISESSGRGTLNTEAF
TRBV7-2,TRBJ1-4,ASSPYDRGGQKLF
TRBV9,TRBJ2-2,ASSPLREAGTGELF
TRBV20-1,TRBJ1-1,SARPRGSTEAF
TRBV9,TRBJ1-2,ASSPRTGTYGYT
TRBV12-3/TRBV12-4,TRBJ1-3,AISPGRSSGNTIY
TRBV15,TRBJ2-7,ATSHGRDEQY
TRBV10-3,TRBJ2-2,AISESQVTGEMF
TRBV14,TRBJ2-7,ASSQGTSAAYEQY
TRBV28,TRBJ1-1,ASRLAGRLNTEAF
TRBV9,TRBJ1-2,ASSVTGNYGYT
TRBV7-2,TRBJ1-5,ASSPVSNQPQH
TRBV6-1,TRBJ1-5,ASSLNQGNSNQPQH
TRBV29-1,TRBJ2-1,SVENAGGLFRLTNEQF
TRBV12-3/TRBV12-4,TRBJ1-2,ASSLAGRGQDYGYT
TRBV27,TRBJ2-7,ASSPSGGPSEQY
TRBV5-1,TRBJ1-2,ASMDGGPATGYT
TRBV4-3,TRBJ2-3,ASSQEPGDSTDTQY
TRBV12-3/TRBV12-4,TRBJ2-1,ASSLAGGRRNEQF
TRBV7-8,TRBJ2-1,ASSLRRDTYNEQF
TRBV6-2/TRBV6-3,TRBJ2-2,ASNQDRPNTGELF
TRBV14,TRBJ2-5,ASSPHQETQY
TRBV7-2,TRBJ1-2,ASSPPPLYGYT
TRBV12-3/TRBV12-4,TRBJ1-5,ASNLRGNQPQH
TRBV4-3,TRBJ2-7,ASSQDNGGSYEQY
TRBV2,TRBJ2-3,ASSDRGTDTQY
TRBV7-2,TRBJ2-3,ASSLGVGKVIGDTQY
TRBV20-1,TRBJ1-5,SARTDRGNQPQH
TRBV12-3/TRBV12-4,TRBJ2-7,ASSLETGNYEQY
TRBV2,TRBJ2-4,ASTGQGNIQY
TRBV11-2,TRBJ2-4,ASSLSENIQY
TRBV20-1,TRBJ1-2,SETTGNYGYT
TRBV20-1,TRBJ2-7,SASPASGSYEQY